These 21 T cell receptor beta chains originate from one sample sequenced in a study of blood T cell repertoires in COVID-19. Only in-frame clones appear in the TCRdb table, and some are missing; sequencing was by immunoSEQ multiplex PCR. The sample shows 90,000 to 100,000 clones, about 89% of them seen only once. Sequenced sample: peripheral blood. The receptors stem from a man aged 60-69 years with COVID-19, enrolled during active disease.

The V and J genes are TRBV3-1 (or the pseudogene TRBV3-2) and TRBJ2-2; 8 bases match TRBD1. V shed 2 bases and J 6 bases; nucleotides not matched to a gene: 2. This CDR3 contains 14 residues. The germline CDR1 and CDR2 sequences are LGHDT and YNNKEL (reference sequence). CDR3 in DNA: TGTGCCAGCAGCCAACTGGACAGGGCCGGGGAGCTGTTTTTT. It translates to CASSQLDRAGELFF.

The rearrangement links TRBV3-1 (or the pseudogene TRBV3-2) to TRBJ1-2, with 7 bases aligning to TRBD1. From germline, CDR1 is LGHDT and CDR2 YNNKEL (reference sequence). The CDR3 is 18 residues long. Trimming removed 4 bases from V and 0 bases from J; junction bases left unmatched: 14. The CDR3, as DNA: TGTGCCAGCAGCCCAGACCGTCCGGGACAGAGAACTAACTATGGCTACACCTTC. This codes for CASSPDRPGQRTNYGYTF.

This clone was detected only a few times. V and J are TRBV5-6 and TRBJ2-2; maybe TRBD2 (5 bases). The CDR3 is 14 residues long. Germline CDR1 reads SGHDT; CDR2 reads YYEEEE. V lost 1 base, J lost 5 bases, and 9 bases lay in between. The CDR3 spells CASSLREPTGELFF. The CDR3 nucleotides read TGTGCCAGCAGCTTGAGGGAGCCGACCGGGGAGCTGTTTTTT.

The J gene is TRBJ1-5, the V gene TRBV6-2 or TRBV6-3; weak D call: TRBD1 (6 bases). The V gene's germline CDR1 is MNHEY and CDR2 SVGEGT. Trimming pared 6 bases from V and 6 bases from J, leaving 9 bases between. The CDR3 is made up of 12 amino acids. The CDR3 sequence: CASSRGSQPQHF. CDR3 sequence (DNA): TGTGCCAGCAGCAGGGGAAGTCAGCCCCAGCATTTT.

The chain has TRBV10-3 and TRBJ2-1; 9 bases are shared with TRBD1. Trimming at V came to 10 bases and at J to 5 bases, leaving 12 bases not matched to a gene. The length of the CDR3 is 15 residues. Germline CDR1 and CDR2: ENHRY and SYGVKD. CDR3 in amino acids: CATLSGTGSHNEQFF. The CDR3 coding sequence is TGTGCCACCTTATCGGGGACAGGGAGTCACAATGAGCAGTTCTTC.

This chain joins TRBV2 and TRBJ1-1, with D perhaps matching TRBD1 (5 bases). CDR1 SNHLY and CDR2 FYNNEI come from the germline V gene. The length of the CDR3 is 13 residues. V was cut by 4 bases and J by 3 bases, with 9 bases left in between. The CDR3 nucleotides read TGTGCCAGCAGTGTTTCGGGGGACACTGAAGCTTTCTTT. It translates to CASSVSGDTEAFF.

The chain uses TRBV28 and TRBJ1-4; no clear D. This CDR3 comprises 14 residues. Per the germline V gene, CDR1 is MDHEN and CDR2 is SYDVKM. The V end was cut by 10 bases, the J end by 2 bases, with 14 bases between. CDR3 in amino acids: CAISPAATNEKLFF. Here the CDR3 DNA reads TGTGCCATCTCCCCAGCGGCTACTAATGAAAAACTGTTTTTT.

This clone was counted a single time. V and J are TRBV10-2 and TRBJ1-1; TRBD1 might be the D (5 bases). V lost 2 bases to trimming and J lost 6 bases, with 10 bases between them. This CDR3 is 13 amino acids long. Germline loops: CDR1 WSHSY, CDR2 SAAADI. The CDR3 loop is CASSETGLSEAFF. CDR3 nucleotides: TGCGCCAGCAGTGAGACAGGCTTATCTGAAGCTTTCTTT.

The chain is built from TRBV18 and TRBJ1-1; a weak D match, TRBD1 (5 bases). V dropped 2 bases and J dropped 3 bases, with 10 bases sitting between them. Germline CDR1 KGHSH, CDR2 LQKENI. This CDR3 has 14 amino acids. The CDR3 DNA is TGTGCCAGCTCACCAAGGGGTCATGACACTGAAGCTTTCTTT. Translated: CASSPRGHDTEAFF.

This chain joins TRBV11-2 and TRBJ1-2; TRBD1 matches 10 bases. The CDR3 spans 14 residues. Germline CDR1 reads SGHAT; CDR2 reads FQNNGV. The V segment lost 0 bases and the J segment 7 bases; nucleotides outside the gene matches: 2. CDR3 coding DNA: TGTGCCAGCAGCTTAGATGGGACAGGGGTTGGCTACACCTTC. As protein: CASSLDGTGVGYTF.

The CDR3 nucleotides are TGTGCCAGCAGCCCGTTCGGGGGAGGGGCTGATGAAAAACTGTTTTTT. It specifies CASSPFGGGADEKLFF. The rearrangement uses TRBV5-6 and TRBJ1-4; possible D gene TRBD1, 5 bases. The germline CDR1 and CDR2 sequences are SGHDT and YYEEEE. The V end lost 4 bases, the J end lost 6 bases, and 19 bases lay between the germline ends. The CDR3 totals 16 residues.

J is TRBJ2-2 and V is TRBV1; TRBD2, the table's D call, lacks a check against the DNA. TRBV1 is shown as a pseudogene. There are 15 residues in the CDR3. This CDR3 reads CTSSLGEGNTGELFF. CDR3 DNA sequence: TGCACCAGCAGCCTTGGGGAGGGGAACACCGGGGAGCTGTTTTTT.

The chain links TRBV4-3 to TRBJ1-4; D may be TRBD1 (5 bases). In germline, CDR1 is LGHNA, CDR2 YSLEER. CDR3 size: 15 residues. With 0 bases removed from V and 7 bases from J, the gap between germline ends came to 12 bases. CDR3 sequence: CASSQDRGWGEKLFF. For the CDR3, the DNA is TGCGCCAGCAGCCAAGATCGGGGGTGGGGTGAAAAACTGTTTTTT.

By share, this clone ranks as medium-sized (0.01 to 0.1%). This chain connects TRBV3-1 (or the pseudogene TRBV3-2) to TRBJ2-7, with D unresolved. The length of the CDR3 is 12 residues. V was cut by 8 bases and J by 6 bases, with 14 bases left in between. CDR1 is LGHDT, CDR2 YNNKEL, per germline (reference sequence). The CDR3 reads CASSPNSLEQYF. DNA of the CDR3: TGTGCCAGCTCTCCGAATAGTCTCGAGCAGTACTTC.

The chain couples TRBV5-6 to TRBJ1-1, with D perhaps matching TRBD1 (5 bases). Trimming took 2 bases from V and 5 from J, leaving 7 bases between them. Germline V gene lookup returns CDR1 SGHDT and CDR2 YYEEEE. The CDR3 runs to 12 residues. CDR3 region: CASSFRATEAFF. For the CDR3, the DNA is TGTGCCAGCAGCTTCAGGGCTACTGAAGCTTTCTTT. Based on the CDR3 plus reference TRBV5-6 and TRBJ1-1, the full variable domain is DAGVTQSPTHLIKTRGQQVTLRCSPKSGHDTVSWYQQALGQGPQFIFQYYEEEERQRGNFPDRFSGHQFPNYSSELNVNALLLGDSALYLCASSFRATEAFFGQGTRLTVV.

This rearrangement joins TRBV30 to TRBJ1-5; weak D call: TRBD1 (5 bases). Trimming pared 2 bases from V and 4 bases from J, leaving 6 bases between. The CDR3 totals 12 residues. Looked up from germline, CDR1 is GTSNPN and CDR2 is SVGIG (reference sequence). CDR3 nucleotide sequence: TGTGCCTGGAGTTCAGGGAATCAGCCCCAGCATTTT. It translates to CAWSSGNQPQHF.

The chain employs TRBV9 and TRBJ2-5, with 8 positions matching TRBD1. V shed 4 bases, J shed 7 bases, and the junction held 6 bases outside the gene matches. The V gene's germline CDR1 is SGDLS and CDR2 YYNGEE. CDR3 length equals 13 residues. Written as DNA, the CDR3 is TGTGCCAGCAGCACAGACAGGGGTTGGACCCAGTACTTC. This gives the protein CASSTDRGWTQYF.

The CDR3 is CASSTHSTLYEQYF. The CDR3 DNA follows: TGTGCCAGCAGTACCCACTCCACTCTTTACGAGCAGTACTTC. The V gene is TRBV2, the J gene TRBJ2-7; no clear D. The CDR3 spans 14 residues. The germline gives CDR1 SNHLY, CDR2 FYNNEI. The ends were cut back, 5 bases at V and 4 bases at J, with 15 bases in the middle.

The chain carries TRBV6-1 and TRBJ2-7; D is unresolved. V was cut by 1 base and J by 3 bases, with 7 bases left in between. Germline V CDR1 and CDR2: MNHNS, SASEGT. This CDR3 comprises 13 residues. The CDR3 coding sequence is TGTGCCAGCAGTGAAGGAGGTCTCTACGAGCAGTACTTC. Protein product: CASSEGGLYEQYF.

This clone came up a few times. The chain carries TRBV9 and TRBJ1-5, with TRBD1 as a possible D gene (6 bases). V lost 0 bases and J lost 5, with 12 bases in between. CDR3 size: 15 residues. The germline V gene has CDR1 SGDLS and CDR2 YYNGEE. The CDR3 loop reads CASSVGLRGDQPQHF. As DNA, the CDR3 is TGTGCCAGCAGCGTAGGTCTCAGGGGCGATCAGCCCCAGCATTTT.

This clone showed up just a few times. The rearrangement joins TRBV10-1 to TRBJ2-1, with D tentatively TRBD2 (7 bases). V lost 6 bases and J 4 bases, leaving 10 bases between the germline ends. Germline V gene lookup returns CDR1 WNHNN and CDR2 SYGVQD (reference sequence). There are 13 residues in the CDR3. The CDR3 protein is CASSGGLYNEQFF. The CDR3, as DNA: TGCGCCAGCAGCGGGGGGCTATACAATGAGCAGTTCTTC.